The 6 T cell receptor beta chains presented below share a single source sample, sequenced in a study of blood T cell repertoires in COVID-19. Here immunoSEQ multiplex PCR was the method, and the copy in TCRdb shows in-frame clones only, minus some. The sample holds more than 250,000 clones, around 90% seen once. Sequenced material: peripheral blood. The receptors shown here come from a human donor in a cohort sampled during active COVID-19.

This clone was found once. This chain links TRBV10-1 with TRBJ2-7; 9 nucleotides line up with TRBD1. Germline V gives CDR1 WNHNN, CDR2 SYGVQD (reference sequence). Trimming removed 0 bases from V and 3 bases from J; junction bases left unmatched: 6. The CDR3 has 16 residues. CDR3 DNA sequence: TGCGCCAGCAGTGAGTCGTGGGGACAGGGTCACTACGAGCAGTACTTC. Protein: CASSESWGQGHYEQYF.

Written as DNA, the CDR3 is TGTGCCACCCGAGGGGGGGGCTTTTGGAATGAAAAACTGTTTTTT. Translating gives CATRGGGFWNEKLFF. The chain has TRBV28 and TRBJ1-4; the D gene is possibly TRBD1 (6 bases). The V end was cut by 10 bases, the J end by 5 bases, with 20 bases between. The CDR3 is 15 residues long. Looked up from germline, CDR1 is MDHEN and CDR2 is SYDVKM.

This sequence joins TRBV7-2 and TRBJ1-2, with TRBD1 matching over 12 bases. From germline, CDR1 is SGHTA and CDR2 FQGNSA. The CDR3 runs to 15 residues. V was pared by 5 bases and J by 6 bases, with 7 bases of the junction left unmatched. The CDR3 sequence is CASSGTGGSGDGYTF. Here the CDR3 DNA reads TGTGCCAGCAGCGGGACAGGGGGCTCCGGGGATGGCTACACCTTC.

The rearrangement joins TRBV5-1 to TRBJ2-7, with TRBD2 matching 11 bases. This CDR3 contains 16 residues. V was pared by 0 bases and J by 4 bases, with 6 bases of the junction left unmatched. Per the germline V gene, CDR1 is SGHRS and CDR2 is YFSETQ. The CDR3 loop reads CASSLGGTSGFYEQYF. Here the CDR3 DNA reads TGCGCCAGCAGCTTGGGGGGGACTAGCGGCTTTTACGAGCAGTACTTC.

The V and J genes are TRBV5-1 and TRBJ1-5, with D maybe TRBD1 (6 bases). Germline CDR1 and CDR2: SGHRS and YFSETQ. The length of the CDR3 is 17 residues. V was trimmed by 0 bases and J by 0 bases, leaving 13 bases between them. The CDR3 nucleotides are TGCGCCAGCAGCTTGGCTGGGGGCGCCTATAGCAATCAGCCCCAGCATTTT. Protein: CASSLAGGAYSNQPQHF.

The DNA for the CDR3 is TGTGCCAGTAGTATCTGGCAGGGGGAAGCCAAAAACATTCAGTACTTC. Translated, it gives CASSIWQGEAKNIQYF. The rearrangement links TRBV19 to TRBJ2-4; 7 bases fit TRBD1. This CDR3 has 16 amino acids. Unmatched junction bases numbered 5, after V lost 3 bases and J lost 0 bases. The V gene's germline CDR1 is LNHDA and CDR2 SQIVND (reference sequence).